The entry below describes one TCR beta chain. The data originate from a study of T cell repertoires in cytomegalovirus infection. Study at large: Public TCR beta signatures provided an indication of both CMV infection and a matching HLA type.

Losses at the gene ends were 4 bases for V and 6 bases for J; bases not matched to a gene: 1. Germline V gene data show CDR1 as MDHEN and CDR2 as SYDVKM. CDR3 size: 14 residues. TCRdb reprocessed the reads with MiXCR, giving one entry per CDR3 protein. The data show approximately 500,000 distinct CDR3 sequences, with 16% seen just once and 20% to 30% held by the top ten. What was sequenced was CD8+ T cells from PBMCs. This clonotype originated in a human donor in good health (CMV status not recorded). Some clones in this sample may be carry-over from other donors' samples. The genes are TRBV28 and TRBJ2-2; 11 positions match TRBD1. The CDR3 DNA is TGTGCCAGCAGTTGGGGACAGGGGGCCGGGGAGCTGTTTTTT. This sequence encodes CASSWGQGAGELFF.